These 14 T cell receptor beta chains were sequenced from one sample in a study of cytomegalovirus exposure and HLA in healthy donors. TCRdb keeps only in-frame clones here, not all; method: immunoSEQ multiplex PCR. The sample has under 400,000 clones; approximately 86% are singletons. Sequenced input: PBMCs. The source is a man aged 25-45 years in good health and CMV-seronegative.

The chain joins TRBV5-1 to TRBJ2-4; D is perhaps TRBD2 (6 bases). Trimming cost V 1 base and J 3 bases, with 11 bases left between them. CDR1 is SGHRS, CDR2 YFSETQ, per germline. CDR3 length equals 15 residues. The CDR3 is CASSLRPGGKNIQYF. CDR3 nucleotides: TGCGCCAGCAGCTTGCGGCCCGGGGGCAAAAACATTCAGTACTTC. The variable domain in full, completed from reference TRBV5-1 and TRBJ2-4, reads KAGVTQTPRYLIKTRGQQVTLSCSPISGHRSVSWYQQTPGQGLQFLFEYFSETQRNKGNFPGRFSGRQFSNSRSEMNVSTLELGDSALYLCASSLRPGGKNIQYFGAGTRLSVL.

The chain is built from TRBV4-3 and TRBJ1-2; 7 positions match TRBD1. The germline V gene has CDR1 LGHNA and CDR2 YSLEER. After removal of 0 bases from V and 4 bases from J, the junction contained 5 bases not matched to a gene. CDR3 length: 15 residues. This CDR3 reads CASSQDSGGSYGYTF. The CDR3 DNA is TGCGCCAGCAGCCAAGATTCAGGGGGAAGCTATGGCTACACCTTC.

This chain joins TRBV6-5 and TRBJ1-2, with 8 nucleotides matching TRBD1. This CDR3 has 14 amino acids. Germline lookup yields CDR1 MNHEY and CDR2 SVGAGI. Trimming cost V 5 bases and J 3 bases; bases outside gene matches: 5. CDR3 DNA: TGTGCCAGCAGTCCCGGACAGGGCGACTATGGCTACACCTTC. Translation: CASSPGQGDYGYTF.

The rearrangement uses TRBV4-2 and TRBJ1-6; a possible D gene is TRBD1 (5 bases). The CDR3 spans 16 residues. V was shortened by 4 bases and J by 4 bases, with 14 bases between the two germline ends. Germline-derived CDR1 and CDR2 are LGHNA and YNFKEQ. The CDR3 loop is CASSPTDKGYNSPLHF. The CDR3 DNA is TGTGCCAGCAGCCCGACAGATAAGGGGTATAATTCACCCCTCCACTTT.

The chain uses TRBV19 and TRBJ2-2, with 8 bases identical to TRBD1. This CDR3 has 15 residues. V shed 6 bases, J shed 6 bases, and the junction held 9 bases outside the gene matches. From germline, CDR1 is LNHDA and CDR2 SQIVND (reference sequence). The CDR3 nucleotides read TGTGCCAGTAGGACAGGGGAATTTAGGGCCGGGGAGCTGTTTTTT. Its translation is CASRTGEFRAGELFF.

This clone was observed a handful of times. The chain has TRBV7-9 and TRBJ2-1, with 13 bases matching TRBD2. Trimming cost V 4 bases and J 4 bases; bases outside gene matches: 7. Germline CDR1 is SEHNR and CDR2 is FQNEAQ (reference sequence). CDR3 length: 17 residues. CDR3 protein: CASSSGTSGEPYNEQFF. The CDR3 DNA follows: TGTGCCAGCAGCTCCGGGACTAGCGGGGAGCCTTACAATGAGCAGTTCTTC.

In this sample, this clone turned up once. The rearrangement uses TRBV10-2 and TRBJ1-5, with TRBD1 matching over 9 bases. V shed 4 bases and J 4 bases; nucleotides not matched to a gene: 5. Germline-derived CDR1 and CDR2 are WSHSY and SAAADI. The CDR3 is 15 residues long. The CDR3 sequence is CASSGTGAVNQPQHF. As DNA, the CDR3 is TGCGCCAGCAGTGGGACAGGGGCCGTAAATCAGCCCCAGCATTTT.

The chain's CDR3 is CASSSPGEQETQYF. CDR3 DNA sequence: TGTGCCAGCAGTTCACCAGGGGAACAAGAGACCCAGTACTTC. The chain employs TRBV6-1 and TRBJ2-5; TRBD1 might be the D (6 bases). V lost 5 bases and J lost 2, with 12 bases in between. CDR1 is MNHNS and CDR2 is SASEGT in the germline V gene. This CDR3 comprises 14 residues.

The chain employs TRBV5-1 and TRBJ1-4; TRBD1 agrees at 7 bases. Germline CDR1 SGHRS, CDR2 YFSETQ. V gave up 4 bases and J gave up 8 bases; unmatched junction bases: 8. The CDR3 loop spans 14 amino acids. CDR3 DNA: TGCGCCAGCAGCCCCAGGGGGGAGAAAGAAAAACTGTTTTTT. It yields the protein CASSPRGEKEKLFF.

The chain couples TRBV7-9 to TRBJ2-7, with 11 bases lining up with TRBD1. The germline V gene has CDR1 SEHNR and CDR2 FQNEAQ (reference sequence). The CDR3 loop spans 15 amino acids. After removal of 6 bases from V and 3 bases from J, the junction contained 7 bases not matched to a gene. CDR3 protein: CASSRGQGVYYEQYF. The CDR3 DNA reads TGTGCCAGCAGTCGGGGACAGGGGGTCTACTACGAGCAGTACTTC.

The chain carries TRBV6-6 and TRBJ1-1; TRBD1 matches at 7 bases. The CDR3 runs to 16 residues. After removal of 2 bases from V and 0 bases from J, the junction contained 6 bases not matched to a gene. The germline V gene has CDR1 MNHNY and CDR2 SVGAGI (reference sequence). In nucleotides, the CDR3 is TGTGCCAGCAGTTACGGGGACAGCAAAATGAACACTGAAGCTTTCTTT. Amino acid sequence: CASSYGDSKMNTEAFF.

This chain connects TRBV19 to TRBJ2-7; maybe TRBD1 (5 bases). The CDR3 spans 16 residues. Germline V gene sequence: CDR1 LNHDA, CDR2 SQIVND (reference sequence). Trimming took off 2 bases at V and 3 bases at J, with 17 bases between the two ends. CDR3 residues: CASSISLDSRSYEQYF. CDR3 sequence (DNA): TGTGCCAGTAGTATATCGCTAGACAGTAGGAGCTACGAGCAGTACTTC. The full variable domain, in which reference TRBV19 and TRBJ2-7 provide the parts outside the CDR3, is DGGITQSPKYLFRKEGQNVTLSCEQNLNHDAMYWYRQDPGQGLRLIYYSQIVNDFQKGDIAEGYSVSREKKESFPLTVTSAQKNPTAFYLCASSISLDSRSYEQYFGPGTRLTVT.

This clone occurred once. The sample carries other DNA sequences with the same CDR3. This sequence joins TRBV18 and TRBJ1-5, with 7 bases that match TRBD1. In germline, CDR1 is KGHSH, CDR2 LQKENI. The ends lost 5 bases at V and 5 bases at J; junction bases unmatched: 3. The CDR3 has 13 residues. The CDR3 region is CASSSDRDQPQHF. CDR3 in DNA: TGTGCCAGCTCATCAGACAGGGATCAGCCCCAGCATTTT.

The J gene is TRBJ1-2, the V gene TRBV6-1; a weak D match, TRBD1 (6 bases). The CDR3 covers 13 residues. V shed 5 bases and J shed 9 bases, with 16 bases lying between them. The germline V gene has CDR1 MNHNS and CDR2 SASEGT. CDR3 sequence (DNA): TGTGCCAGCAGTATATCTGGCAGGGGACGCTACACCTTC. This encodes CASSISGRGRYTF.